The rows below give T cell receptor beta chains drawn from one sample of a study of blood T cell repertoires in COVID-19. Clones were sequenced by immunoSEQ multiplex PCR, and TCRdb holds only the in-frame ones, with some missing. The sample includes 180,000 or so clones, roughly 90% seen only once; the top ten take about 1.6%. Sequenced input: peripheral blood. The receptor set was obtained from a man younger than 30 with active or convalescent COVID-19. Each CDR3 is given with its conserved first and last residue. The D gene is left open where the match is weak. The size field is filled for only some rows; it gives once, few, many or a size class.

abundance: few; v_gene: TRBV7-2; j_gene: TRBJ1-6; d_gene: NA; CDR3nt: TGTGCCAGCAGCTTAGTCAGGGTTGGTTCACCCCTCCACTTT; CDR3aa: CASSLVRVGSPLHF
abundance: NA; v_gene: TRBV20-1; j_gene: TRBJ2-1; d_gene: NA; CDR3nt: TGCAGTGCTAGTACGGGGAATGAGCAGTTCTTC; CDR3aa: CSASTGNEQFF
abundance: NA; v_gene: TRBV7-9; j_gene: TRBJ2-4; d_gene: NA; CDR3nt: TGTGCCAGCAGCTTAGACCAGGGTCAGAACATTCAGTACTTC; CDR3aa: CASSLDQGQNIQYF
abundance: NA; v_gene: TRBV19; j_gene: TRBJ2-7; d_gene: NA; CDR3nt: TGTGCCAGTAGGGATATCGCAGGGGCAGCGGGATCGGTGTACGAGCAGTACTTC; CDR3aa: CASRDIAGAAGSVYEQYF
abundance: NA; v_gene: TRBV4-2; j_gene: TRBJ1-1; d_gene: NA; CDR3nt: TGTGCCAGCAGCCAAGGCAGGGTCGTGGGTGATGCTTTCTTT; CDR3aa: CASSQGRVVGDAFF
abundance: NA; v_gene: TRBV4-1; j_gene: TRBJ1-4; d_gene: NA; CDR3nt: TGCGCCAGCAGCCCGCTTAATGCACGGGGGGGTTGGAATGAAAAACTGTTTTTT; CDR3aa: CASSPLNARGGWNEKLFF
abundance: NA; v_gene: TRBV7-9; j_gene: TRBJ2-5; d_gene: NA; CDR3nt: TGTGCCAGCAGCCAGATTTGGGGCGGAGAGACCCAGTACTTC; CDR3aa: CASSQIWGGETQYF
abundance: few; v_gene: TRBV7-9; j_gene: TRBJ1-4; d_gene: NA; CDR3nt: TGTGCCAGCAGCTTTGGAGGGCTCGATGAAAAACTGTTTTTT; CDR3aa: CASSFGGLDEKLFF
abundance: NA; v_gene: TRBV27; j_gene: TRBJ1-1; d_gene: NA; CDR3nt: TGTGCCAGCAGTTTCGGGGGAGGTACTGAAGCTTTCTTT; CDR3aa: CASSFGGGTEAFF
abundance: once; v_gene: TRBV10-3; j_gene: TRBJ1-1; d_gene: TRBD1; CDR3nt: TGTGCCATCAGCGACAGGGTTTTGACTGAAGCTTTCTTT; CDR3aa: CAISDRVLTEAFF
abundance: once; v_gene: TRBV30; j_gene: TRBJ1-2; d_gene: NA; CDR3nt: TGTGCCTGGACCAGGGACTATGGCTACACCTTC; CDR3aa: CAWTRDYGYTF
abundance: once; v_gene: TRBV3-1/TRBV3-2; j_gene: TRBJ1-3; d_gene: TRBD1; CDR3nt: TGTGCCAGCAGCCGCGACAGGGTGGGGTCTGGAAACACCATATATTTT; CDR3aa: CASSRDRVGSGNTIYF
abundance: NA; v_gene: TRBV6-1; j_gene: TRBJ2-5; d_gene: TRBD2; CDR3nt: TGTGCCAGCAGTGAAGTGTATACTAGCGGGGGTTCCCAAGAGACCCAGTACTTC; CDR3aa: CASSEVYTSGGSQETQYF
abundance: NA; v_gene: TRBV11-3; j_gene: TRBJ2-1; d_gene: NA; CDR3nt: TGTGCCAGCAGCTTAGTACTCGGGGATGAGCAGTTCTTC; CDR3aa: CASSLVLGDEQFF
abundance: NA; v_gene: TRBV12-5; j_gene: TRBJ1-5; d_gene: NA; CDR3nt: TGTGCTAGTGGTAGGGAGGGGCCCAACCAGCCCCAGCATTTT; CDR3aa: CASGREGPNQPQHF
abundance: NA; v_gene: TRBV5-1; j_gene: TRBJ2-6; d_gene: NA; CDR3nt: TGCGCCAGCAGCCCAAACAGGGACCTGTCTGGGGCCAACGTCCTGACTTTC; CDR3aa: CASSPNRDLSGANVLTF
abundance: NA; v_gene: TRBV10-3; j_gene: TRBJ2-5; d_gene: TRBD2; CDR3nt: TGTGCCATCAGTGAGGAATGGACTAGCGGGAGGGCTCACCTAGAGACCCAGTACTTC; CDR3aa: CAISEEWTSGRAHLETQYF
abundance: once; v_gene: TRBV10-2; j_gene: TRBJ2-5; d_gene: NA; CDR3nt: TGCGCCAGCAGTGAGTCCCATCAGGAGACCCAGTACTTC; CDR3aa: CASSESHQETQYF